The T cell receptor (beta chain) described here comes from a study of long-term antiretroviral therapy in people with HIV. This CDR3 is built from 17 residues. From germline, CDR1 is SGDLS and CDR2 YYNGEE. V was pared by 0 bases and J by 2 bases, with 14 bases between. This clone appeared once. The run of the v3.0 immunoSEQ assay was at survey level. Libraries were prepared by immunoSEQ multiplex PCR; TCRdb keeps only in-frame clonotypes and omits some of them. This sample carries nearly 30,000 clones, approximately 90% of them seen once, and the ten largest clones take roughly 8%. This receptor was taken from a man aged 50 to 60 with HIV. The chain recombines TRBV9 with TRBJ1-4; D possibly corresponds to TRBD1 (5 bases). Source: unsorted PBMCs, taken 3.2 years before starting antiretroviral therapy. CDR3 region: CASSVGHRFFTNEKLFF. The CDR3 DNA reads as TGTGCCAGCAGCGTAGGGCACAGGTTTTTCACTAATGAAAAACTGTTTTTT.